The 31 T cell receptor beta chains given below trace back to one sample, sequenced in a study of cytomegalovirus exposure and HLA in healthy donors. The primer mix had 60 Vbeta and 13 Jbeta primers. TCRdb keeps only in-frame clones here, not all; method: immunoSEQ multiplex PCR. The sample has about 300,000 clones, 80% to 90% seen once. What was sequenced was PBMCs. All receptors derive from a man aged 35 to 55 in good health and CMV-seropositive.

This clone was seen once. The chain employs TRBV27 and TRBJ2-7, with 12 bases aligning to TRBD2. J gave up 3 bases and V 5 bases, and 11 bases lay outside the gene matches. This CDR3 contains 17 residues. The germline CDR1 and CDR2 sequences are MNHEY and SMNVEV (reference sequence). The CDR3 nucleotides read TGTGCCAGCAGTCACCGGACTAGCGGGGTAACATTCTACGAGCAGTACTTC. It yields the protein CASSHRTSGVTFYEQYF.

The chain couples TRBV15 to TRBJ1-1; possibly TRBD1 for D (5 bases). The germline V gene encodes CDR1 LNHNV and CDR2 YYDKDF (reference sequence). V was pared by 0 bases and J by 8 bases, with 13 bases between. This CDR3 contains 14 residues. In DNA, the CDR3 is TGTGCCACCAGCAGAGATCGTCGGGGGGGAGAAGCTTTCTTT. This sequence encodes CATSRDRRGGEAFF. The entire variable domain, with the rest obtained from reference TRBV15 and TRBJ1-1, is as follows: DAMVIQNPRYQVTQFGKPVTLSCSQTLNHNVMYWYQQKSSQAPKLLFHYYDKDFNNEADTPDNFQSRRPNTSFCFLDIRSPGLGDTAMYLCATSRDRRGGEAFFGQGTRLTVV.

The chain has TRBV7-2 and TRBJ2-5; no clear D. The germline V and J ends were trimmed by 1 base and 2 bases, with 5 bases remaining between them. This CDR3 comprises 13 residues. Germline V gene lookup returns CDR1 SGHTA and CDR2 FQGNSA. This chain's CDR3 is CASSLGHQETQYF. In nucleotides, the CDR3 is TGTGCCAGCAGCTTAGGTCATCAAGAGACCCAGTACTTC.

The chain has TRBV7-9 and TRBJ2-5; D remains ambiguous. V lost 1 base and J lost 5, with 8 bases in between. Germline loops: CDR1 SEHNR, CDR2 FQNEAQ (reference sequence). The CDR3 totals 13 residues. In nucleotides, the CDR3 is TGTGCCAGCAGCTTAGTCCTACTGGAGACCCAGTACTTC. Its translation is CASSLVLLETQYF.

The rearrangement joins TRBV19 to TRBJ2-2, with 7 bases identical to TRBD1. Germline assignment: CDR1 LNHDA and CDR2 SQIVND (reference sequence). V shed 6 bases, J shed 5 bases, and the junction held 6 bases outside the gene matches. The CDR3 covers 14 residues. CDR3: CASRQGLWTGELFF. CDR3 DNA: TGTGCCAGTAGACAGGGGTTATGGACCGGGGAGCTGTTTTTT.

V gene TRBV7-2 combines with J gene TRBJ2-5, with 9 bases fitting TRBD2. From germline, CDR1 is SGHTA and CDR2 FQGNSA. The ends lost 1 base at V and 4 bases at J; junction bases unmatched: 16. The CDR3 covers 19 residues. In DNA form, the CDR3 reads TGTGCCAGCAGCTTAGTTAGGCAGGGGGGTAGCGGGAGAGCAGAGACCCAGTACTTC. This codes for CASSLVRQGGSGRAETQYF.

This sequence joins TRBV5-1 and TRBJ1-6; D unclear. Germline V gives CDR1 SGHRS, CDR2 YFSETQ. The CDR3 spans 15 residues. V lost 1 base, J lost 7 bases, and 12 bases lay in between. DNA for the CDR3: TGCGCCAGCAGCTTGAGTGCAGGAAAAAATTCACCCCTCCACTTT. As protein: CASSLSAGKNSPLHF.

The chain is built from TRBV30 and TRBJ2-1; a possible D gene is TRBD2 (5 bases). This CDR3 contains 14 residues. With 4 bases removed from V and 7 bases from J, the gap between germline ends came to 17 bases. Germline values: CDR1 GTSNPN, CDR2 SVGIG (reference sequence). The CDR3 nucleotides are TGTGCCTGGATAAGCGGAAGTAGGATAAATGAGCAGTTCTTC. Its protein product is CAWISGSRINEQFF.

The chain recombines TRBV19 with TRBJ1-5; D is unresolved. V was shortened by 1 base and J by 4 bases, with 11 bases between the two germline ends. The CDR3 runs to 15 residues. CDR1 LNHDA and CDR2 SQIVND come from the germline V gene (reference sequence). CDR3 residues: CASSIVSTVNQPQHF. The CDR3 region has the DNA TGTGCCAGTAGTATAGTTTCCACAGTAAATCAGCCCCAGCATTTT.

This clone turned up a few times. The junction and the germline gene differ at one end; a read error may be behind it. The same CDR3 arises from other DNA sequences in this sample as well. This chain connects TRBV5-1 to TRBJ1-4, with unresolved D. Germline V gene sequence: CDR1 SGHRS, CDR2 YFSETQ. The CDR3 runs 13 residues. This chain's CDR3 is CASSLDTAEKLFF. The CDR3 DNA sequence: TGCGCCAGCAGTTTGGATACAGCTGAAAAACTGTTTTTT.

V usage is TRBV6-5 and J usage is TRBJ2-2, with TRBD1 matching over 8 bases. Germline CDR1 is MNHEY and CDR2 is SVGAGI. J lost 6 bases, V lost 6 bases, and 6 bases had no gene match. The length of the CDR3 is 14 residues. CDR3 in amino acids: CASSPDRVPGELFF. CDR3 coding DNA: TGTGCCAGCAGCCCGGACAGGGTCCCCGGGGAGCTGTTTTTT.

This chain connects TRBV7-6 to TRBJ2-1, with D unclear. Germline V gene sequence: CDR1 SGHVS, CDR2 FNYEAQ. The V end was cut by 8 bases, the J end by 4 bases, with 12 bases between. The CDR3 spans 13 residues. As DNA, the CDR3 is TGTGCCAGCTCCCTTGACTCATACAATGAGCAGTTCTTC. The encoded protein is CASSLDSYNEQFF.

The CDR3 nucleotides are TGTGCCAGGACCGGACAGGGCATCTATGGCTACACCTTC. As protein: CARTGQGIYGYTF. The genes are TRBV2 and TRBJ1-2; 8 bases map to TRBD1. The CDR3 totals 13 residues. Looked up from germline, CDR1 is SNHLY and CDR2 is FYNNEI. The J segment lost 4 bases and the V segment lost 9 bases, leaving 7 bases of the junction unmatched. The variable domain in full, completed from reference TRBV2 and TRBJ1-2, reads EPEVTQTPSHQVTQMGQEVILRCVPISNHLYFYWYRQILGQKVEFLVSFYNNEISEKSEIFDDQFSVERPDGSNFTLKIRSTKLEDSAMYFCARTGQGIYGYTFGSGTRLTVV.

This chain connects TRBV5-6 to TRBJ1-2; the match to TRBD1 covers 7 bases. In germline, CDR1 is SGHDT, CDR2 YYEEEE. The V and J ends lost 4 bases and 0 bases, in that order; junction bases with no gene match: 3. This CDR3 spans 14 amino acids. Written as DNA, the CDR3 is TGTGCCAGCAGCAAGGGACAGACTAACTATGGCTACACCTTC. The encoded protein is CASSKGQTNYGYTF.

V is TRBV18 and J is TRBJ2-5; 7 bases map to TRBD2. V gave up 5 bases and J gave up 0 bases; unmatched junction bases: 6. This CDR3 is built from 15 residues. In germline, CDR1 is KGHSH, CDR2 LQKENI. As DNA, the CDR3 is TGTGCCAGCTCAAAGGGACTATCAGACCAAGAGACCCAGTACTTC. Translating gives CASSKGLSDQETQYF.

Details on this clone: Other nucleotide sequences in the sample specify the same CDR3. The chain couples TRBV5-8 to TRBJ2-7, with D tentatively TRBD1 (6 bases). Germline-derived CDR1 and CDR2 are SGHTS and YDEGEE. The V and J ends lost 0 bases and 2 bases respectively, with 9 bases between them. This CDR3 contains 14 residues. CDR3 protein: CASSLGQGPYEQYF. The CDR3 coding sequence is TGTGCCAGCAGCTTGGGCCAGGGGCCCTACGAGCAGTACTTC.

The chain combines TRBV19 with TRBJ1-5, with D possibly TRBD1 on 5 matching bases. Germline CDR1 and CDR2: LNHDA and SQIVND (reference sequence). CDR3 size: 17 residues. V lost 4 bases, J lost 0 bases, and 16 bases lay in between. CDR3 loop: CASSKEQAFYSNQPQHF. The CDR3 DNA is TGTGCCAGTAGTAAGGAACAGGCTTTCTATAGCAATCAGCCCCAGCATTTT.

Regarding this clone: This specimen includes other DNA sequences encoding the same CDR3. This chain connects TRBV29-1 to TRBJ2-3; unclear D gene. This CDR3 is 11 amino acids long. Germline V lookup: CDR1 SQVTM, CDR2 ANQGSEA. The V and J ends lost 6 bases and 0 bases respectively, with 4 bases between them. The CDR3 region has the DNA TGCAGCGTGGCTAGCACAGATACGCAGTATTTT. This codes for CSVASTDTQYF.

CDR3 protein: CASSLLAQLNTEAFF. CDR3 bases: TGTGCCAGCAGTTTATTGGCACAGCTGAACACTGAAGCTTTCTTT. V gene TRBV28 combines with J gene TRBJ1-1; D unresolved. The CDR3 spans 15 residues. V dropped 1 base and J dropped 0 bases, with 9 bases sitting between them. The germline V gene encodes CDR1 MDHEN and CDR2 SYDVKM.

This clone was picked up a small number of times. The V call is TRBV6-5, the J call TRBJ2-1, with 8 bases lining up with TRBD1. J gave up 3 bases and V 0 bases, and 4 bases lay outside the gene matches. The CDR3 has 16 residues. Germline V CDR1 and CDR2: MNHEY, SVGAGI. CDR3 in amino acids: CASSYSGQGLYNEQFF. The DNA of the CDR3 is TGTGCCAGCAGTTACTCCGGACAGGGACTCTACAATGAGCAGTTCTTC.

This clone was found once. CDR3 in amino acids: CASSIEGAHEQYF. Here the CDR3 DNA reads TGTGCCAGTAGTATTGAGGGTGCCCACGAGCAGTACTTC. The rearrangement links TRBV19 to TRBJ2-7, with D possibly TRBD2 on 5 matching bases. This CDR3 is built from 13 residues. V shed 3 bases and J shed 5 bases, with 11 bases lying between them. Germline V gene data show CDR1 as LNHDA and CDR2 as SQIVND (reference sequence).

V is TRBV18 and J is TRBJ2-7; 9 bases are shared with TRBD1. V lost 3 bases and J lost 3; bases outside the gene matches: 6. This CDR3 region has 15 residues. In germline, CDR1 is KGHSH, CDR2 LQKENI. The CDR3 loop reads CASSPRDRVIYEQYF. The CDR3, as DNA: TGTGCCAGCTCACCCCGGGACAGGGTAATCTACGAGCAGTACTTC.

The V gene is TRBV27, the J gene TRBJ2-7, with 8 bases lining up with TRBD2. This CDR3 contains 13 residues. Germline CDR1 reads MNHEY; CDR2 reads SMNVEV (reference sequence). V lost 5 bases, J lost 7 bases, and 7 bases stayed unmatched. As DNA, the CDR3 is TGTGCCAGCAGTAGCGGGGGCCTACGAGAGCAGTACTTC. The encoded protein is CASSSGGLREQYF.

This clone was observed a few times. The sample holds other DNA sequences that translate to the same CDR3. The rearrangement uses TRBV18 and TRBJ2-7, with D possibly being TRBD1 (6 bases). Germline V lookup: CDR1 KGHSH, CDR2 LQKENI. Trimming shortened V by 2 bases and J by 3 bases, and 8 bases separated the two germline ends. This CDR3 has 13 residues. The CDR3 DNA reads TGTGCCAGCTCACCAGGGGGCGGCTACGAGCAGTACTTC. Translated, it gives CASSPGGGYEQYF.

This clone occurred a few times. The V call is TRBV5-4, the J call TRBJ2-7; D is possibly TRBD2 (5 bases). The CDR3 consists of 16 residues. Between the trimmed V and J ends, which lost 0 bases and 1 base, there was a span of 14 bases. Germline values: CDR1 SGHNT, CDR2 YYREEE (reference sequence). CDR3 region: CASSLGGSGLSYEQYF. The CDR3 coding sequence is TGTGCCAGCAGCTTGGGTGGCTCGGGATTGTCCTACGAGCAGTACTTC.

This clone was found once. V is TRBV9 and J is TRBJ2-2; 11 nucleotides match TRBD2. Germline trimming cut 4 bases from V and 7 bases from J; bases unmatched to any gene: 15. Germline V gene lookup returns CDR1 SGDLS and CDR2 YYNGEE. The CDR3 spans 18 residues. CDR3 nucleotide sequence: TGTGCCAGCAGCCCAGGTCCCCCACTAGCGGGAGTTATCGGGGAGCTGTTTTTT. It specifies CASSPGPPLAGVIGELFF.

The chain has TRBV6-1 and TRBJ1-2; TRBD1 agrees at 9 bases. This CDR3 is 15 amino acids long. Germline V gene data show CDR1 as MNHNS and CDR2 as SASEGT. Losses at the gene ends were 5 bases for V and 1 base for J; bases not matched to a gene: 5. CDR3 DNA: TGTGCCAGCAGTCTAGGACAGGGGATTAACTATGGCTACACCTTC. Its translation: CASSLGQGINYGYTF.

This chain uses TRBV2 with TRBJ1-1, with D possibly being TRBD1 (6 bases). The V gene's germline CDR1 is SNHLY and CDR2 FYNNEI. There are 16 residues in the CDR3. The V end lost 1 base, the J end lost 7 bases, and 19 bases lay between the germline ends. The CDR3 sequence: CASSEGGLRGLGEAFF. The CDR3 coding sequence is TGTGCCAGCAGTGAAGGGGGGCTGCGGGGGCTCGGTGAAGCTTTCTTT.

CDR3 coding DNA: TGTGCCAGCAGGCTCGGGGGGGCCTATGGCTACACCTTC. Protein product: CASRLGGAYGYTF. V usage is TRBV5-6 and J usage is TRBJ1-2, with D tentatively TRBD1 (6 bases). CDR3 length: 13 amino acids. Between the trimmed V and J ends, which lost 5 bases and 4 bases, there was a span of 12 bases. From germline, CDR1 is SGHDT and CDR2 YYEEEE.

The chain carries TRBV27 and TRBJ2-5; possible D gene TRBD1, 6 bases. Gene TRBJ2-7 matches the end of the DNA better, so the J call may be wrong. CDR1 and CDR2 (germline): MNHEY, SMNVEV (reference sequence). This CDR3 is built from 13 residues. In nucleotides, the CDR3 is TGTGCCAGCAGTTGGGCAGGGGTGTACGAGCAGTACTTC. Translation gives CASSWAGVYEQYF.

V usage is TRBV10-3 and J usage is TRBJ1-4; perhaps TRBD1 as D (6 bases). Germline CDR1 reads ENHRY; CDR2 reads SYGVKD. The CDR3 contains 15 residues. Trimming stripped 0 bases from V and 3 bases from J, with 8 bases between. DNA of the CDR3: TGTGCCATCAGTGAGTCTACAGGGCCTAATGAAAAACTGTTTTTT. Protein: CAISESTGPNEKLFF.